The rows below give T cell receptor beta chains drawn from one sample of a study of response to subunit inactivated influenza vaccine. One entry per CDR3 protein, called by TCRdb with MiXCR from the RT-PCR reads. Altogether hundreds of thousands of distinct CDR3 sequences are present, about 25% being singletons, with the ten largest covering about 1.9%. Here the sequenced sample was CD4+ T cells sorted from PBMCs, taken about 5 days after vaccination. The receptors shown here come from a man over 45 who received an inactivated influenza vaccine. Each CDR3 is given with its conserved first and last residue. The D gene is left open where the match is weak. Part of the rows lack a size; the others show once, few, many or a class for expanded clones.

abundance,d_gene,v_gene,j_gene,CDR3nt,CDR3aa
few,TRBD2,TRBV28,TRBJ2-1,TGTGCCAGCAGGTCATCCGGGACTAGCAACCTCGCATGGCAGTTCTTC,CASRSSGTSNLAWQFF
many,TRBD1,TRBV5-1,TRBJ1-3,TGCGCCAGCCGGACAGGGGACGGAAACACCATATATTTT,CASRTGDGNTIYF
many,NA,TRBV5-6,TRBJ2-2,TGTGCCAGCAGCTTGCCGCGGGATTCCTTGGCCGGGGAGCTGTTTTTT,CASSLPRDSLAGELFF
many,NA,TRBV20-1,TRBJ2-7,TGCAGTGCTAGACTTCCGGGGGTGGGGGAGCAGTACTTC,CSARLPGVGEQYF
many,NA,TRBV12-3/TRBV12-4,TRBJ1-1,TGTGCCAGCAGTTTAAATCCAGGGTACACTGAAGCTTTCTTT,CASSLNPGYTEAFF
NA,NA,TRBV5-1,TRBJ1-1,TGCGCCAGCAGCTTGGACCCTACACCGACGGCCACTGAAGCTTTCTTT,CASSLDPTPTATEAFF
NA,NA,TRBV6-6,TRBJ1-6,TGTGCCAGCAGTTCCCGAGACTCACCCCTCCACTTT,CASSSRDSPLHF
NA,TRBD2,TRBV5-4,TRBJ2-7,TGTGCCAGCAGCCCGGGACTAGCGGGAGCAAGTAACGAGCAGTACTTC,CASSPGLAGASNEQYF
few,NA,TRBV12-3/TRBV12-4,TRBJ2-7,TGTGCCAGCAGTCCCGGGACATCGGGGGAGCAGTACTTC,CASSPGTSGEQYF
few,NA,TRBV20-1,TRBJ2-3,TGCAGTGCTAGAGTGGGGATCACAGATACGCAGTATTTT,CSARVGITDTQYF
NA,NA,TRBV29-1,TRBJ2-2,TGCAGCGTTGCAAGGGTTTCCGGGGAGCTGTTTTTT,CSVARVSGELFF
NA,NA,TRBV5-1,TRBJ2-3,TGCGCCAGCACGAACCGCAGACCAGATGATACGCAGTATTTT,CASTNRRPDDTQYF
few,TRBD1,TRBV15,TRBJ1-4,TGTGCCACCAGCAGAGCCAGACAGGGGGCGGGAGAAAAACTGTTTTTT,CATSRARQGAGEKLFF
once,TRBD2,TRBV5-1,TRBJ2-7,TGCGCCAGCAGCCGCCCCAATAGCGGGCCGGGCGAGCAGTACTTC,CASSRPNSGPGEQYF
NA,TRBD1,TRBV12-3/TRBV12-4,TRBJ2-4,TGTGCCAGCAGCCGAAAGGGGACAGGTCTTAAAAACATTCAGTACTTC,CASSRKGTGLKNIQYF
few,TRBD1,TRBV20-1,TRBJ1-2,TGCAGTGCAAGAACCGGGACAGGGGGCGGCTACACCTTC,CSARTGTGGGYTF
many,TRBD2,TRBV7-2,TRBJ2-1,TGTGCCAGCACCCACGTAGCGGGGACCTTCAATGAGCAGTTCTTC,CASTHVAGTFNEQFF
NA,NA,TRBV4-1,TRBJ2-7,TGCGCCAGCAGCCAAGTCGCAGGTAGTTACGAGCAGTACTTC,CASSQVAGSYEQYF
few,TRBD2,TRBV20-1,TRBJ2-2,TGCAGTGCTAGGACTAGCGGGAGGTTTGGCACCGGGGAGCTGTTTTTT,CSARTSGRFGTGELFF
few,NA,TRBV19,TRBJ1-5,TGTGCCAGTAGTACGAGACATTCTAATCAGCCCCAGCATTTT,CASSTRHSNQPQHF
few,TRBD2,TRBV20-1,TRBJ2-5,TGCAGTGCTAGAGATCCTAGCGGGGGGTTCCAAGAGACCCAGTACTTC,CSARDPSGGFQETQYF
NA,NA,TRBV28,TRBJ1-3,TGTGCCAGCAGTTCTGCCACTCGGGCGGCTGGAAACACCATATATTTT,CASSSATRAAGNTIYF
few,NA,TRBV7-8,TRBJ2-7,TGTGCCAGCAGCTTAGCGAGACTTCCCTACGAGCAGTACTTC,CASSLARLPYEQYF
NA,NA,TRBV5-1,TRBJ1-6,TGCGCCAGCAGCTTGTCGGGCAGCTTTCGTTCACCCCTCCACTTT,CASSLSGSFRSPLHF
few,NA,TRBV20-1,TRBJ2-1,TGCAGTGCTCGCAGCCCAGCAGGGCTGAATGAGCAGTTCTTC,CSARSPAGLNEQFF
few,TRBD2,TRBV12-3/TRBV12-4,TRBJ2-1,TGTGCCAGCAGTCCCGGGACTAGATCGGACAATGAGCAGTTCTTC,CASSPGTRSDNEQFF
few,TRBD1,TRBV6-1,TRBJ1-6,TGTGCCAGCAGCAGTGACAGGGTGGGGAGGGGTTCACCCCTCCACTTT,CASSSDRVGRGSPLHF
NA,TRBD2,TRBV7-8,TRBJ2-1,TGTGCCAGCAGCTACTATAGCGGGTCCAGACAAACCTTATACAATGAGCAGTTCTTC,CASSYYSGSRQTLYNEQFF
NA,NA,TRBV7-3,TRBJ2-1,TGTGCCAGCAGCTTAAGGCTAGCTGCGGATGAGCAGTTCTTC,CASSLRLAADEQFF
NA,TRBD2,TRBV9,TRBJ2-5,TGTGCCAGCAGCGTAGCGGGGGGGCGATTTGAGACCCAGTACTTC,CASSVAGGRFETQYF
few,TRBD2,TRBV5-1,TRBJ2-1,TGCGCCAGCAGCGTAGCGGGGTACCCCTACAATGAGCAGTTCTTC,CASSVAGYPYNEQFF
few,NA,TRBV12-3/TRBV12-4,TRBJ1-1,TGTGCCAGCAGTTTAAGGGGGGCCGACCACACTGAAGCTTTCTTT,CASSLRGADHTEAFF
few,TRBD1,TRBV27,TRBJ2-7,TGTGCCAGCAGTTTTTTTACGACAGGGGTGTCTGGCGAGCAGTACTTC,CASSFFTTGVSGEQYF
NA,NA,TRBV12-3/TRBV12-4,TRBJ2-7,TGTGCCAGCAGTTGGGGTGCAACGTCCTACGAGCAGTACTTC,CASSWGATSYEQYF
few,NA,TRBV6-2/TRBV6-3,TRBJ2-7,TGTGCCAGCAGTTACCGGCCAGTGTCCTACGAGCAGTACTTC,CASSYRPVSYEQYF
NA,TRBD1,TRBV28,TRBJ2-7,TGTGCCAGCAGTTTCGCCAGACAGGGGACACGCCGTTTCCACGAGCAGTACTTC,CASSFARQGTRRFHEQYF
NA,NA,TRBV30,TRBJ2-7,TGTGCCTGGAGTCTTAACTACGAGCAGTACTTC,CAWSLNYEQYF
NA,NA,TRBV7-8,TRBJ1-1,TGTGCCACGGGGGGGCAGGCGGGCACTGAAGCTTTCTTT,CATGGQAGTEAFF
few,NA,TRBV29-1,TRBJ2-3,TGCAGCGCTTCGGGGCGTAGCACAGATACGCAGTATTTT,CSASGRSTDTQYF
NA,NA,TRBV5-1,TRBJ1-4,TGCGCCAGCAGCTTGTCGGGGGCTAATGAAAAACTGTTTTTT,CASSLSGANEKLFF
NA,NA,TRBV10-3,TRBJ2-7,TGTGCCATCAGCCCCCGGGGGAGCTCCTACGAGCAGTACTTC,CAISPRGSSYEQYF
NA,TRBD2,TRBV6-1,TRBJ2-7,TGTGCCAGCAGTCCTACCCCCCGAGCGGGAGGCTACGAGCAGTACTTC,CASSPTPRAGGYEQYF
few,TRBD1,TRBV6-2/TRBV6-3,TRBJ2-1,TGTGCCAGCAGTCCGGGACAGGGGAGGTGGAATGAGCAGTTCTTC,CASSPGQGRWNEQFF
NA,NA,TRBV11-3,TRBJ2-2,TGTGCCAGCAACCGAGGAACCGGGGAGCTGTTTTTT,CASNRGTGELFF
few,NA,TRBV6-1,TRBJ2-5,TGTGCCAGCAGGTCCGGGACTTTACAAGAGACCCAGTACTTC,CASRSGTLQETQYF
few,NA,TRBV7-9,TRBJ1-1,TGTGCCAGCAGCTACGCTGGAGAGAGAAAAGCTTTCTTT,CASSYAGERKAFF
NA,TRBD1,TRBV5-6,TRBJ2-5,TGTGCCAGCAGCGAGGCCAGGGGGCAGACCCAGTACTTC,CASSEARGQTQYF
many,NA,TRBV20-1,TRBJ1-1,TGCAGTGCTAGGGCCATGAGTGGTGGAGAGAACACTGAAGCTTTCTTT,CSARAMSGGENTEAFF
few,NA,TRBV5-1,TRBJ2-5,TGCGCCAGCAGCTTGGCCGGTCCCTCGGACCAGTACTTC,CASSLAGPSDQYF
few,NA,TRBV10-3,TRBJ2-1,TGTGCCATCAGTGAGTCTGCGACGGTACAGTTCTTC,CAISESATVQFF
many,NA,TRBV28,TRBJ2-1,TGTGCCAGCAGTGGATACAATGAGCAGTTCTTC,CASSGYNEQFF
NA,NA,TRBV6-1,TRBJ2-5,TGTGCCAGCAGAACTCCAGGGGAAGGAGAGACCCAGTACTTC,CASRTPGEGETQYF
NA,NA,TRBV20-1,TRBJ2-4,TGCAGTGCTAGCGAGGGACTCCTGATTCAGTACTTC,CSASEGLLIQYF
NA,NA,TRBV28,TRBJ2-1,TGTGCCAGCACTTTACTTAGGGATGAGCAGTTCTTC,CASTLLRDEQFF
NA,NA,TRBV20-1,TRBJ2-7,TGCAGTGCTACCGGGACAAAGATCTACGAGCAGTACTTC,CSATGTKIYEQYF